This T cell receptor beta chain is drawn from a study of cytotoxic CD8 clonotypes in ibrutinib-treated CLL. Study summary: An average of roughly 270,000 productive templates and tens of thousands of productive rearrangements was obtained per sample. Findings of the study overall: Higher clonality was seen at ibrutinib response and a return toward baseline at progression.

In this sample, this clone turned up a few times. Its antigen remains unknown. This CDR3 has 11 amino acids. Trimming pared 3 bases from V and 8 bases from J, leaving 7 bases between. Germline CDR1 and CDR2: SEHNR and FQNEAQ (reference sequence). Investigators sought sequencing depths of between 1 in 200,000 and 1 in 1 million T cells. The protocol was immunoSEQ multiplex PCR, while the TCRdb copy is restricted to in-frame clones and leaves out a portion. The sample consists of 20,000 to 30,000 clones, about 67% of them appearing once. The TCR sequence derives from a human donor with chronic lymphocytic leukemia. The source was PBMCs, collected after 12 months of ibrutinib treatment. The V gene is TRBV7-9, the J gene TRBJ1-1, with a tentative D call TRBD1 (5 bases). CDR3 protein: CASSFGGEAFF. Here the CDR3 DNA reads TGTGCCAGCAGCTTCGGGGGAGAAGCTTTCTTT.